This TCR beta chain was captured in a study of control samples from healthy donors and cancer patients. TCRdb's copy holds only in-frame clones and misses some; the assay was immunoSEQ multiplex PCR. The sample lists more than 100,000 clones, approximately 90% seen once, with 2% to 3% in the top ten. The receptor was derived from a young man in good health. The sequencing sample was made of blood.

As DNA, the CDR3 is TGCAGCGTTTCGTGGAGCCGTGAAGCTTTCTTT. This translates into CSVSWSREAFF. The chain joins TRBV29-1 to TRBJ1-1; D is undetermined. The CDR3 has 11 residues. Germline V gene data show CDR1 as SQVTM and CDR2 as ANQGSEA. V gave up 5 bases and J gave up 7 bases, with 11 bases separating them.